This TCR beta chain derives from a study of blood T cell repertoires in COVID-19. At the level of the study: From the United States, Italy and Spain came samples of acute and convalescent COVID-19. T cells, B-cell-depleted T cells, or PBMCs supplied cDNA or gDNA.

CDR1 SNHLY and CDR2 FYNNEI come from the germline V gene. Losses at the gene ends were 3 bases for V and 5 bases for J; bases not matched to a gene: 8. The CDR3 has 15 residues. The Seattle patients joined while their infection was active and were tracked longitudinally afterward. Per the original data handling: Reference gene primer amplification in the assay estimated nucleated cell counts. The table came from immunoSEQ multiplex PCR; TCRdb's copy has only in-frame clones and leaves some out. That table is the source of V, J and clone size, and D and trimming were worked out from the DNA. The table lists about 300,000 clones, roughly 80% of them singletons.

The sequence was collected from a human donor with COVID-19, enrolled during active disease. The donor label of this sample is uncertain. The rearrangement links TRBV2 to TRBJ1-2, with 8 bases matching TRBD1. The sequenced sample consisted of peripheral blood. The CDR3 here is CASSEGQVTTYGYTF. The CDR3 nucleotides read TGTGCCAGCAGTGAGGGACAGGTCACCACTTATGGCTACACCTTC.